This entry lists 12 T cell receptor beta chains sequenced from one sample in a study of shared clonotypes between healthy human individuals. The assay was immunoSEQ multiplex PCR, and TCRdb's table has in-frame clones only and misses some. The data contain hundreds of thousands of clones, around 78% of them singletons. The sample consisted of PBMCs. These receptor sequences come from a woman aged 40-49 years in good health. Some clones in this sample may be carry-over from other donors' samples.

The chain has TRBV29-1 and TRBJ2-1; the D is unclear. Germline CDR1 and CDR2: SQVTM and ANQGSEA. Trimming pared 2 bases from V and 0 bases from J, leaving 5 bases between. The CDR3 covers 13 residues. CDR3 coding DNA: TGCAGCGTTGAACGTAGCTCCTACAATGAGCAGTTCTTC. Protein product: CSVERSSYNEQFF.

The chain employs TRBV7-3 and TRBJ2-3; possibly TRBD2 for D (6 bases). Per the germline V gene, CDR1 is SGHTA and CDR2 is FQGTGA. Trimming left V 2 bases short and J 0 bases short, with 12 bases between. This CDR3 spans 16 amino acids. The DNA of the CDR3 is TGTGCCAGCAGCTTAGGACTACTATCTAGCACAGATACGCAGTATTTT. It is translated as CASSLGLLSSTDTQYF.

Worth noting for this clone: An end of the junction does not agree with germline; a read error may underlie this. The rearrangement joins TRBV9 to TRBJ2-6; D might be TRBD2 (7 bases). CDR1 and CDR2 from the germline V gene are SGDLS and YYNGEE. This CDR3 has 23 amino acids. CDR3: CARSVGPVGGGQEGLSGANVLTF. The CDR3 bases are TGTGCCCGCAGCGTCGGTCCCGTGGGGGGGGGCCAGGAGGGACTCTCTGGGGCCAACGTCCTGACTTTC.

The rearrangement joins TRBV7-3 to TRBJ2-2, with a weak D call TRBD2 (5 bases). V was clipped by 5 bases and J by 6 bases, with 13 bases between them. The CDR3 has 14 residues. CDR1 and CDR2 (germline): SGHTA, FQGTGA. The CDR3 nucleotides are TGTGCCAGCAGCCATGGGCTAGCAGCCGGGGAGCTGTTTTTT. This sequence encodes CASSHGLAAGELFF.

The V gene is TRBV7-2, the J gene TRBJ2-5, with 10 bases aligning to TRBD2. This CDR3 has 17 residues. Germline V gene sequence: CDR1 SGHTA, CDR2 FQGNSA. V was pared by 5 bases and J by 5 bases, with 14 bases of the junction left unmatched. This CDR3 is CASSAGTSDPRTETQYF. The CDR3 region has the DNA TGTGCCAGCAGCGCCGGGACTAGCGACCCCCGGACGGAGACCCAGTACTTC.

The CDR3 spells CASTPDRDRNTIYF. The CDR3 DNA follows: TGCGCCAGCACCCCTGACAGGGACCGGAACACCATATATTTT. The gene calls are TRBV5-1 and TRBJ1-3, with 7 bases that match TRBD1. The CDR3 extends over 14 amino acids. CDR1 SGHRS and CDR2 YFSETQ come from the germline V gene. The V and J ends lost 6 bases and 7 bases, in that order; junction bases with no gene match: 10. The variable domain in full, with the rest retrieved from reference TRBV5-1 and TRBJ1-3, is KAGVTQTPRYLIKTRGQQVTLSCSPISGHRSVSWYQQTPGQGLQFLFEYFSETQRNKGNFPGRFSGRQFSNSRSEMNVSTLELGDSALYLCASTPDRDRNTIYFGEGSWLTVV.

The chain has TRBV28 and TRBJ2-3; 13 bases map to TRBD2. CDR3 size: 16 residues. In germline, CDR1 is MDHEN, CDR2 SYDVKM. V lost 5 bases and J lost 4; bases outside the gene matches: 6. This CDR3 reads CASSARTSGSSDTQYF. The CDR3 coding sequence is TGTGCCAGCAGTGCACGGACTAGCGGGAGCTCAGATACGCAGTATTTT. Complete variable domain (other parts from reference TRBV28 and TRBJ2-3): DVKVTQSSRYLVKRTGEKVFLECVQDMDHENMFWYRQDPGLGLRLIYFSYDVKMKEKGDIPEGYSVSREKKERFSLILESASTNQTSMYLCASSARTSGSSDTQYFGPGTRLTVL.

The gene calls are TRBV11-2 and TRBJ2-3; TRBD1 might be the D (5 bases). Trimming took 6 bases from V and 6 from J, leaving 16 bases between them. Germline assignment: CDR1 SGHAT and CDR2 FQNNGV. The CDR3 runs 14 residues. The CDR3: CASSWTNVADTQYF. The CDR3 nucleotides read TGTGCCAGCAGTTGGACAAACGTTGCGGATACGCAGTATTTT.

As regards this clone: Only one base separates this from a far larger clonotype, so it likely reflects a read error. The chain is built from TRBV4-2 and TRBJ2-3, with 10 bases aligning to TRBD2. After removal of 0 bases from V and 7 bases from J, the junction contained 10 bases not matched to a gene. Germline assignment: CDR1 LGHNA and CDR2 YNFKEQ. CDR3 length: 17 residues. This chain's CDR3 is CASSQEVASGSWYTQYF. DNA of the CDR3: TGTGCCAGCAGCCAAGAAGTGGCTAGCGGGAGTTGGTATACGCAGTATTTT.

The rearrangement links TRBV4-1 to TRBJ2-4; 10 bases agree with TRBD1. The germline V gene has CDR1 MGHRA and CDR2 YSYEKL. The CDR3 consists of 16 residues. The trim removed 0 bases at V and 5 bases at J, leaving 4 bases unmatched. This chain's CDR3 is CASSQEDRGYENIQYF. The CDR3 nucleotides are TGCGCCAGCAGCCAAGAGGACAGGGGGTACGAAAACATTCAGTACTTC.

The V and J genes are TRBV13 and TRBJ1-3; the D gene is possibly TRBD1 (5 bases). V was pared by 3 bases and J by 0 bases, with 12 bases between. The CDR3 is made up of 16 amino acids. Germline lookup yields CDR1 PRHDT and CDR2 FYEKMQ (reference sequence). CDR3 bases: TGTGCCAGCAGCTTCCGCGGGGCTAACTCTGGAAACACCATATATTTT. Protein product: CASSFRGANSGNTIYF.

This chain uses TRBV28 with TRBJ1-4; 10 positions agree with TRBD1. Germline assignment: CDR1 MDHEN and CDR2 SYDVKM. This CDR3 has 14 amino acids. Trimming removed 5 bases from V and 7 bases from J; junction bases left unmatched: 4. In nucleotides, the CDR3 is TGTGCCAGCAGTACGACAGGGGGCACTGAAAAACTGTTTTTT. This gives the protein CASSTTGGTEKLFF.